The present entry profiles one TCR beta chain with its context. Its antigen is not identified. At one end the junction does not follow the germline gene, possibly because of a read error. These data belong to a study of tumor-infiltrating lymphocytes in primary liver carcinoma. Study-wide background: Stage T1-T3 N0M0 tumors spanned roughly 4 to 11 cm. The study, taken as a whole, reports: Only about 7-24% of top clones occurred in every one of the five tumor regions.

Making TCR beta cDNA involved around 500 ng total RNA and a constant-region primer. Slightly modified ARM-PCR, run as three nested multiplex PCR rounds, produced the TCR beta libraries. PCR rounds one and two used TRBV1-TRBV30 forward primers with a C-beta reverse primer for approximately 11 cycles each. TCRdb used MiXCR to reprocess the multiplex PCR reads, holding one entry per CDR3 protein. Among fewer than 75,000 distinct CDR3 sequences listed, over 60% were seen once. The CDR3 has 18 residues. Germline CDR1 MNHNY, CDR2 SVGAGI (reference sequence). For each extraction, RNA and DNA were obtained together from about 21-30 mg of unsorted bulk tissue. Surgeons treated the primary liver carcinoma of the patients by surgical resection.

The gene calls are TRBV6-6 and TRBJ2-1, with 7 bases lining up with TRBD1. Input material: liver tumor tissue from sampling region 4. Subset indicated: tumor region T4, right-lateral pole. This sequence was found in a man aged 35 to 55 with primary liver carcinoma and hepatitis B virus infection. For the CDR3, the DNA is TGTGCCAACAGTTACTCTCATTCTGGGACAGACTCCTATAATGAACAGTTCTTC. Its protein is CANSYSHSGTDSYNEQFF.